The clone carrying this TCR beta chain was counted a few times. TCRdb re-called the 5' RACE reads with MiXCR, one entry per CDR3 protein. The sample contains roughly 42,000 distinct CDR3 sequences, roughly 14% of which appear only once. The entry originates in a study of neurological immune-mediated disorders. The CDR3 spans 14 residues. CDR1 DFQATT and CDR2 SNEGSKA come from the germline V gene (reference sequence). V was shortened by 3 bases and J by 2 bases, with 12 bases between the two germline ends. Sample time point: longitudinal time-point 3. Unsorted libraries were generated from 2 million PBMCs. These cells had been stored in RNAlater at -80 C.

The chain couples TRBV20-1 to TRBJ2-3; the D call may be TRBD1 or TRBD2 (5 bases each). The sample consisted of PBMCs. The sequence derives from a man aged 25 to 40 in good health. CDR3 in DNA: TGCAGTGCTAGCGGGACGGGTAACACAGATACGCAGTATTTT. Amino acid sequence: CSASGTGNTDTQYF.